Below, 15 T cell receptor beta chains from the same sample are listed, as sequenced in a study of glioma-infiltrating T cells. Using RNA template, CDR3s of TCR alpha and beta were amplified with iRepertoire arm-PCR. Each CDR3 protein is one row after TCRdb ran MiXCR on the multiplex PCR reads. This table has around 190,000 distinct CDR3 sequences, roughly two fifths appearing once. Sequenced material: glioma tissue, nonneoplastic brain tissue, or PBMCs (not recorded which). The origin of the receptors is a human donor with low-grade glioma or glioblastoma, undergoing nonglioma brain surgery, or in good health (not recorded which).

This clonotype showed up just a few times. The junction differs from germline at one of its ends, possibly a read error. CDR3 nucleotide sequence: TGTGCTAGCACTAACACCTACGAGCGGTACTTC. The encoded protein is CASTNTYERYF. V usage is TRBV6-1 and J usage is TRBJ2-7; D is ambiguous. This CDR3 region has 11 residues. Germline V gene data show CDR1 as MNHNS and CDR2 as SASEGT.

With regard to this clonotype: This may be a read error: a much more frequent sequence differs by one nucleotide. The chain is built from TRBV20-1 and TRBJ2-5; D uncertain. CDR3 length: 14 residues. Germline CDR1 is DFQATT and CDR2 is SNEGSKA (reference sequence). Trimming shortened V by 0 bases and J by 5 bases, and 13 bases separated the two germline ends. The CDR3 sequence is CSARECSLVETQYF. The CDR3, as DNA: TGCAGTGCTAGAGAGTGTTCTTTGGTGGAGACCCAGTACTTC.

As concerns this clonotype: Since a much larger clone is just one base distant, this may be a read error. This sequence joins TRBV2 and TRBJ2-3; no reliable D call. The J call may be mistaken, given a closer DNA end match to TRBJ1-5. Germline V CDR1 and CDR2: SNHLY, FYNNEI. This CDR3 has 15 residues. Here the CDR3 reads CASSEVAGGIDTQHF. CDR3 coding DNA: TGTGCCAGCAGTGAGGTAGCGGGAGGAATAGATACGCAGCATTTT.

This clonotype has a count of ten or more. The chain couples TRBV27 to TRBJ1-4, with D tentatively TRBD1 (6 bases). V lost 6 bases, J lost 0 bases, and 20 bases lay in between. The germline V gene has CDR1 MNHEY and CDR2 SMNVEV (reference sequence). The CDR3 is 18 amino acids. Here the CDR3 reads CASRPGQSQGATNEKLFF. The DNA for the CDR3 is TGTGCCAGCAGACCTGGACAGTCGCAAGGGGCAACTAATGAAAAACTGTTTTTT.

Remarks on this clonotype: Given a much more abundant clone one base away, this may be a read error. The chain links TRBV10-2 to TRBJ2-2; D is unresolved. Germline lookup yields CDR1 WSHSY and CDR2 SAAADI. This CDR3 spans 13 amino acids. This CDR3 is CASSESSAGQLFF. DNA for the CDR3: TGCGCCAGCAGTGAGTCGTCCGCCGGGCAGCTGTTTTTT.

The chain combines TRBV20-1 with TRBJ2-3; tentative D call: TRBD2 (6 bases). CDR1 is DFQATT and CDR2 is SNEGSKA in the germline V gene (reference sequence). The germline V and J ends were trimmed by 1 base and 2 bases, with 13 bases remaining between them. There are 15 residues in the CDR3. The CDR3 DNA is TGCAGTGCTAGAGGGAGTAGCGGATTCACAGATACGCAGTATTTT. This gives the protein CSARGSSGFTDTQYF.

The chain has TRBV14 and TRBJ2-1, with D tentatively TRBD2 (5 bases). Germline assignment: CDR1 SGHDN and CDR2 FVKESK. The CDR3 has 16 amino acids. Trimming took off 0 bases at V and 5 bases at J, with 14 bases between the two ends. CDR3 bases: TGTGCCAGCAGCCAAGATCTGGCTAGCACAAACAATGAGCAGTTCTTC. Its translation is CASSQDLASTNNEQFF.

Details on this clonotype: A single base separates this from a much larger clone, so it may be a read error. Here the CDR3 reads CASRPTVGELFF. For the CDR3, the DNA is TGCGCCAGCAGACCCACGGTCGGGGAGCTGTTTTTT. The rearrangement joins TRBV4-1 to TRBJ2-2, with D unclear. The V end was cut by 6 bases, the J end by 7 bases, with 9 bases between. Germline lookup yields CDR1 MGHRA and CDR2 YSYEKL. The CDR3 spans 12 residues.

CDR3 amino acids: CSVEIGGNTEAFF. As DNA, the CDR3 is TGCAGCGTTGAAATAGGAGGGAACACTGAAGCTTTCTTT. The chain is built from TRBV29-1 and TRBJ1-1; D gene ambiguous. The CDR3 is 13 amino acids. CDR1 is SQVTM and CDR2 is ANQGSEA in the germline V gene. With 2 bases removed from V and 1 base from J, the gap between germline ends came to 8 bases.

On this clonotype itself: A read error may explain this, as a much larger clone is one base away. This chain connects TRBV24-1 to TRBJ1-1; no clear D. CDR1 is KGHDR and CDR2 is SFDVKD in the germline V gene. The CDR3 totals 13 residues. V lost 2 bases and J 6 bases, leaving 9 bases between the germline ends. The CDR3 spells CATSDWATPEAFF. Written as DNA, the CDR3 is TGTGCCACCAGTGATTGGGCAACGCCTGAAGCTTTCTTT.

V and J are TRBV12-3 or TRBV12-4 and TRBJ2-3; 9 nucleotides line up with TRBD1. This CDR3 has 15 residues. With V trimmed by 5 bases and J by 1 base, 4 bases remained unmatched. The CDR3 bases are TGTGCCAGCAGTAGGGGGGACAGGGGCACAGATACGCAGTATTTT. It encodes CASSRGDRGTDTQYF.

V and J are TRBV29-1 and TRBJ2-7; 7 bases match TRBD1. This CDR3 spans 13 amino acids. Germline V gene lookup returns CDR1 SQVTM and CDR2 ANQGSEA. The V segment lost 4 bases and the J segment 1 base; nucleotides outside the gene matches: 4. Here the CDR3 reads CSVAPGQSYEQYF. The CDR3, as DNA: TGCAGCGTTGCCCCGGGACAGTCCTACGAGCAGTACTTC.

Note on this clonotype: A clone one base away is much larger, so this may be a read error. This chain links TRBV28 with TRBJ1-6; unclear D gene. This CDR3 spans 12 amino acids. Germline V gene sequence: CDR1 MDHEN, CDR2 SYDVKM. The V end was cut by 5 bases, the J end by 10 bases, with 9 bases between. The CDR3, as DNA: TGTGCCAGCAGTGTAATTAAATCACCCCTCCACTTT. Translating gives CASSVIKSPLHF.

Only one count was recorded for this clonotype. A much more abundant neighbour one base away suggests this may be a read error. This rearrangement joins TRBV27 to TRBJ2-1; weak D call: TRBD1 (6 bases). Germline-derived CDR1 and CDR2 are MNHEY and SMNVEV (reference sequence). The CDR3 is made up of 13 amino acids. CDR3 sequence reads: CASSRQGYNEKFF. CDR3 in DNA: TGTGCCAGCAGTAGGCAGGGGTACAATGAGAAGTTCTTC.

This clonotype was seen ten or more times. The chain joins TRBV25-1 to TRBJ2-7; TRBD1 might be the D (6 bases). The CDR3 runs to 13 residues. CDR1 is MGHDK, CDR2 SYGVNS, per germline. Trimming took 8 bases from V and 7 from J, leaving 18 bases between them. In nucleotides, the CDR3 is TGTGCCAGCCGACCTCAGGGGCGCCGGGAGCAGTACTTC. This encodes CASRPQGRREQYF.